This T cell receptor (beta chain) was sequenced for a study of blood T cell repertoires in COVID-19. For the study at large: PBMCs, B-cell-depleted T cells, or T cells were the source of the cDNA or gDNA that made up the material.

Study processing details: Amplification of reference gene primers provided the estimated nucleated cell counts. Measured with immunoSEQ multiplex PCR; TCRdb has only the in-frame clones, and not every one. V, J and clone size are those of that table, while D and trimming were read from the DNA. The sample lists hundreds of thousands of clones, over 75% occurring once. The CDR3 totals 16 residues. Trimming shortened V by 0 bases and J by 2 bases, and 12 bases separated the two germline ends. CDR1 and CDR2 (germline): SGHRS, YFSETQ. The chain couples TRBV5-1 to TRBJ2-1; the D is unclear. This clonotype was sampled from a man in his fifties with acute or convalescent COVID-19. The sequenced material came from peripheral blood. The CDR3 region has the DNA TGCGCCAGCAGCTTGGGGCAGGTCGCTCCCTACAATGAGCAGTTCTTC. It translates to CASSLGQVAPYNEQFF.